The 32 T cell receptor beta chains in this list originate from one sample, sequenced in a study of multiple sclerosis patients with progressive multifocal leukoencephalopathy. Time point defined: before natalizumab initiation. This table comes from immunoSEQ multiplex PCR, and its TCRdb copy is limited to in-frame clones, with some not included. Of tens of thousands of clones listed, 88% are singletons. The specimen was PBMCs. All receptors come from a human donor with multiple sclerosis.

The CDR3 nucleotides are TGTGCCAGCAGCCTAGACCTTTTCACCGGGGAGCTGTTTTTT. This codes for CASSLDLFTGELFF. The genes are TRBV5-4 and TRBJ2-2; no clear D gene. The germline V and J ends were trimmed by 4 bases and 4 bases, with 11 bases remaining between them. The V gene's germline CDR1 is SGHNT and CDR2 YYREEE (reference sequence). There are 14 residues in the CDR3.

The chain combines TRBV9 with TRBJ2-3, with 7 bases identical to TRBD1. CDR1 and CDR2 from the germline V gene are SGDLS and YYNGEE. The trim removed 1 base at V and 6 bases at J, leaving 8 bases unmatched. The CDR3 runs 15 residues. The chain's CDR3 is CASSVRETGWDTQYF. The CDR3, as DNA: TGTGCCAGCAGCGTAAGGGAGACAGGGTGGGATACGCAGTATTTT.

In the case of this clone: The same CDR3 can be traced to other DNA sequences in this sample. The rearrangement uses TRBV5-1 and TRBJ1-3; TRBD1 is a possible D gene (5 bases). This CDR3 contains 14 residues. In germline, CDR1 is SGHRS, CDR2 YFSETQ. The V end lost 8 bases, the J end lost 0 bases, and 12 bases lay between the germline ends. The CDR3 nucleotides read TGCGCCAGAAAACAGGTAGACTCTGGAAACACCATATATTTT. It encodes CARKQVDSGNTIYF.

The rearrangement uses TRBV4-3 and TRBJ1-1, with 7 bases lining up with TRBD1. V lost 6 bases, J lost 1 base, and 8 bases stayed unmatched. This CDR3 has 15 amino acids. The germline gives CDR1 LGHNA, CDR2 YSLEER. The CDR3 is CASSSVQGGNTEAFF. CDR3 bases: TGCGCCAGCAGTTCAGTCCAGGGGGGGAACACTGAAGCTTTCTTT.

The chain carries TRBV6-6 and TRBJ1-1; 9 positions agree with TRBD1. The CDR3 totals 14 residues. V lost 6 bases to trimming and J lost 2 bases; unmatched junction nucleotides: 4. In germline, CDR1 is MNHNY, CDR2 SVGAGI (reference sequence). The DNA for the CDR3 is TGTGCCAGCAGGGTGGGACAGGGCAACACTGAAGCTTTCTTT. Translating it yields CASRVGQGNTEAFF.

V and J are TRBV28 and TRBJ1-6; 7 bases fit TRBD1. This CDR3 comprises 17 residues. The J segment lost 6 bases and the V segment lost 5 bases, leaving 13 bases of the junction unmatched. Germline CDR1 reads MDHEN; CDR2 reads SYDVKM. The CDR3 DNA sequence: TGTGCCAGCAGTCTACCGGGACAGCCTACCGCTAATTCACCCCTCCACTTT. Amino acids: CASSLPGQPTANSPLHF.

This rearrangement joins TRBV7-6 to TRBJ2-5; D is ambiguous. The J call could be wrong; TRBJ2-7 is a better fit for the DNA end. This CDR3 contains 12 residues. CDR1 is SGHVS, CDR2 FNYEAQ, per germline. Here the CDR3 DNA reads TGTGCCAGCAGCTCCCGAACTTACGAGCAGTACTTC. The encoded protein is CASSSRTYEQYF.

The CDR3 protein is CASSPGQGDSTEAFF. The DNA for the CDR3 is TGTGCCAGCAGCCCCGGACAGGGAGACAGCACTGAAGCTTTCTTT. The V gene is TRBV7-9, the J gene TRBJ1-1, with 8 bases matching TRBD1. Germline V gene data show CDR1 as SEHNR and CDR2 as FQNEAQ (reference sequence). The CDR3 totals 15 residues. With 5 bases clipped from V and 4 bases from J, the junction kept 9 bases outside the gene matches.

The rearrangement uses TRBV7-9 and TRBJ2-1; 11 nucleotides align to TRBD2. This CDR3 has 15 amino acids. The V segment lost 6 bases and the J segment 4 bases; nucleotides outside the gene matches: 5. Germline V gives CDR1 SEHNR, CDR2 FQNEAQ (reference sequence). The CDR3 is CASSRTSGSYNEQFF. As DNA, the CDR3 is TGTGCCAGCAGTCGTACTAGCGGGAGTTACAATGAGCAGTTCTTC.

Concerning this clone itself: The junction shows a germline mismatch at one end, possibly a read error. The J gene is TRBJ1-2, the V gene TRBV2; maybe TRBD1 (5 bases). The germline gives CDR1 SNHLY, CDR2 FYNNEI. The CDR3 runs 11 residues. The CDR3 region has the DNA TGTGCCAGCAGTGAAGCAGGGGCAGCCTACTTC. Translation: CASSEAGAAYF.

The chain carries TRBV27 and TRBJ1-1, with unresolved D. CDR1 is MNHEY, CDR2 SMNVEV, per germline (reference sequence). V lost 6 bases and J 0 bases, leaving 8 bases between the germline ends. The CDR3 has 13 amino acids. The CDR3 spells CASSLNLNTEAFF. For the CDR3, the DNA is TGTGCCAGCAGCCTCAACTTGAACACTGAAGCTTTCTTT.

This clone appeared once. This chain connects TRBV28 to TRBJ1-1; D gene uncertain. Looked up from germline, CDR1 is MDHEN and CDR2 is SYDVKM. The CDR3 is made up of 14 amino acids. Trimming pared 2 bases from V and 1 base from J, leaving 8 bases between. As DNA, the CDR3 is TGTGCCAGCAGTTTAGGGCTCAAGAACACTGAAGCTTTCTTT. It specifies CASSLGLKNTEAFF.

This chain links TRBV27 with TRBJ2-5; 9 nucleotides align to TRBD2. In germline, CDR1 is MNHEY, CDR2 SMNVEV (reference sequence). V lost 5 bases, J lost 1 base, and 8 bases stayed unmatched. The CDR3 consists of 16 residues. The CDR3 nucleotides are TGTGCCAGCAGTCTCAGCGGGGGGAGCGTCCAAGAGACCCAGTACTTC. Translating it yields CASSLSGGSVQETQYF.

This chain links TRBV19 with TRBJ1-5; tentative D call: TRBD1 (5 bases). The V end lost 4 bases, the J end lost 2 bases, and 30 bases lay between the germline ends. The CDR3 runs 21 residues. Germline lookup yields CDR1 LNHDA and CDR2 SQIVND (reference sequence). This CDR3 reads CASSNLLDFKPGPMGNQPQHF. CDR3 in DNA: TGTGCCAGTAGTAATCTGTTAGATTTTAAACCGGGACCCATGGGCAATCAGCCCCAGCATTTT.

The chain combines TRBV6-1 with TRBJ2-1; D call uncertain. The ends were cut back, 3 bases at V and 8 bases at J, with 14 bases in the middle. Germline V lookup: CDR1 MNHNS, CDR2 SASEGT. This CDR3 contains 14 residues. This chain's CDR3 is CASSEVTSSDEQFF. The DNA for the CDR3 is TGTGCCAGCAGTGAGGTAACTTCCTCGGATGAGCAGTTCTTC.

This clone was detected a few times. The chain joins TRBV19 to TRBJ1-1; D is possibly TRBD1 (5 bases). The CDR3 length is 13 residues. The V gene lost 4 bases and the J gene lost 1 base, with 7 bases spanning the gap. Germline lookup yields CDR1 LNHDA and CDR2 SQIVND (reference sequence). As DNA, the CDR3 is TGTGCCAGTAGTAGGACACGGAACACTGAAGCTTTCTTT. Translated: CASSRTRNTEAFF.

This chain connects TRBV15 to TRBJ1-4; no clear D. This CDR3 spans 16 amino acids. Deletions cut 4 bases from V and 8 bases from J, with 20 bases between. Germline V lookup: CDR1 LNHNV, CDR2 YYDKDF (reference sequence). In DNA, the CDR3 is TGTGCCACCAGCAAACGGGCCCCCGTCGTCTTGGAAAAACTGTTTTTT. Its translation: CATSKRAPVVLEKLFF.

The chain is built from TRBV12-5 and TRBJ2-7, with D perhaps being TRBD1 or TRBD2 (6 bases each). Germline assignment: CDR1 LGHNT and CDR2 FRNRAP. V was cut by 3 bases and J by 2 bases, with 14 bases left in between. This CDR3 comprises 15 residues. The CDR3 sequence is CASGLGGDTTYEQYF. The CDR3 DNA reads TGTGCTAGTGGTTTAGGAGGGGACACCACCTACGAGCAGTACTTC.

The chain uses TRBV4-3 and TRBJ2-3; TRBD2 is a possible D gene (5 bases). V lost 4 bases, J lost 2 bases, and 13 bases lay in between. The CDR3 is 15 amino acids. Germline CDR1 LGHNA, CDR2 YSLEER. The CDR3 DNA follows: TGCGCCAGCAGCCGGGAGATTGAATCCACAGATACGCAGTATTTT. The encoded protein is CASSREIESTDTQYF.

This chain connects TRBV12-2 to TRBJ1-6; the D call in the table, TRBD1, was not verified against the DNA. TRBV12-2 is labeled a pseudogene. The CDR3 is 15 amino acids. The CDR3 sequence is CASRLASEYNSPLHF. In DNA form, the CDR3 reads TGTGCAAGTCGCTTAGCGTCAGAATATAATTCACCCCTCCACTTT.

This chain links TRBV7-9 with TRBJ1-6; D possibly corresponds to TRBD1 (5 bases). There are 14 residues in the CDR3. V was clipped by 8 bases and J by 7 bases, with 15 bases between them. In germline, CDR1 is SEHNR, CDR2 FQNEAQ (reference sequence). This CDR3 reads CASSQGGRNSPLHF. In DNA, the CDR3 is TGTGCCAGCTCCCAGGGAGGTCGGAATTCACCCCTCCACTTT. Complete variable domain (other parts from reference TRBV7-9 and TRBJ1-6): DTGVSQNPRHKITKRGQNVTFRCDPISEHNRLYWYRQTLGQGPEFLTYFQNEAQLEKSRLLSDRFSAERPKGSFSTLEIQRTEQGDSAMYLCASSQGGRNSPLHFGNGTRLTVT.

V and J are TRBV11-2 and TRBJ2-1; 7 bases are shared with TRBD1. Trimming took 0 bases from V and 5 from J; bases not matched to a gene: 7. Germline CDR1 reads SGHAT; CDR2 reads FQNNGV. The CDR3 has 16 residues. In DNA, the CDR3 is TGTGCCAGCAGCTTAGATCTCGGAACAGGGGACAATGAGCAGTTCTTC. It encodes CASSLDLGTGDNEQFF.

This rearrangement joins TRBV19 to TRBJ2-3; unclear D gene. This CDR3 has 15 residues. The V end lost 3 bases, the J end lost 2 bases, and 12 bases lay between the germline ends. Germline lookup yields CDR1 LNHDA and CDR2 SQIVND (reference sequence). The CDR3 DNA reads as TGTGCCAGTAGTATCCCGGGTTCCACCACAGATACGCAGTATTTT. Translation gives CASSIPGSTTDTQYF.

The rearrangement links TRBV2 to TRBJ2-3; TRBD1 matches 8 bases. The V segment lost 3 bases and the J segment 2 bases; nucleotides outside the gene matches: 1. CDR1 SNHLY and CDR2 FYNNEI come from the germline V gene. The CDR3 is 14 amino acids. For the CDR3, the DNA is TGTGCCAGCAGTGACAGGGGGCCCACAGATACGCAGTATTTT. Translating it yields CASSDRGPTDTQYF.

As for this clone: Additional DNA sequences in this sample encode the identical CDR3. The chain is built from TRBV4-2 and TRBJ2-2; unclear D gene. The germline CDR1 and CDR2 sequences are LGHNA and YNFKEQ. The V end was cut by 4 bases, the J end by 1 base, with 10 bases between. This CDR3 has 15 amino acids. CDR3 DNA: TGTGCCAGCAGCCCCTCCGTGGAGAACACCGGGGAGCTGTTTTTT. Its translation: CASSPSVENTGELFF.

The V call is TRBV11-1, the J call TRBJ2-3, with D possibly matching TRBD2 (6 bases). The length of the CDR3 is 18 residues. Germline V lookup: CDR1 SGHAT, CDR2 FQDESV (reference sequence). V dropped 0 bases and J dropped 3 bases, with 19 bases sitting between them. CDR3 sequence reads: CASSLAPWEDGRTDTQYF. In DNA, the CDR3 is TGTGCCAGCAGCTTAGCTCCCTGGGAGGACGGGAGAACAGATACGCAGTATTTT.

The CDR3 is CASSISSEGSRVTIYF. CDR3 sequence (DNA): TGTGCCAGTAGTATTAGCTCTGAGGGCTCGCGGGTAACCATATATTTT. The chain has TRBV19 and TRBJ1-3; D uncertain. Germline loops: CDR1 LNHDA, CDR2 SQIVND (reference sequence). V lost 3 bases and J lost 10, with 22 bases in between. There are 16 residues in the CDR3.

V usage is TRBV12-5 and J usage is TRBJ2-7; perhaps TRBD1 as D (6 bases). The CDR3 sequence is 14 residues long. Germline assignment: CDR1 LGHNT and CDR2 FRNRAP. V lost 2 bases to trimming and J lost 3 bases, with 11 bases between them. The CDR3 is CASGLSGGHYEQYF. The CDR3 coding sequence is TGTGCTAGTGGTTTGAGTGGGGGACACTACGAGCAGTACTTC. Complete variable domain (other parts from reference TRBV12-5 and TRBJ2-7): DARVTQTPRHKVTEMGQEVTMRCQPILGHNTVFWYRQTMMQGLELLAYFRNRAPLDDSGMPKDRFSAEMPDATLATLKIQPSEPRDSAVYFCASGLSGGHYEQYFGPGTRLTVT.

This chain links TRBV18 with TRBJ2-7; D remains ambiguous. V was clipped by 1 base and J by 4 bases, with 14 bases between them. Germline lookup yields CDR1 KGHSH and CDR2 LQKENI. The CDR3 consists of 15 residues. The CDR3 coding sequence is TGTGCCAGCTCACCACGGGTTCAGTCCCATTACGAGCAGTACTTC. Its translation is CASSPRVQSHYEQYF.

The chain carries TRBV10-3 and TRBJ2-7; TRBD1 agrees at 9 bases. The germline CDR1 and CDR2 sequences are ENHRY and SYGVKD. There are 18 residues in the CDR3. The ends lost 0 bases at V and 1 base at J; junction bases unmatched: 10. CDR3 coding DNA: TGTGCCATCAGTGAGTCAGGAACAGGGGGCAAGGAATCCTACGAGCAGTACTTC. This gives the protein CAISESGTGGKESYEQYF.

The chain carries TRBV15 and TRBJ2-3; D gene uncertain. The length of the CDR3 is 14 residues. V gave up 3 bases and J gave up 1 base, with 8 bases separating them. Germline assignment: CDR1 LNHNV and CDR2 YYDKDF (reference sequence). CDR3 residues: CATSSGLGTDTQYF. The CDR3 DNA is TGTGCCACCAGCAGCGGTCTAGGCACAGATACGCAGTATTTT.

This sequence joins TRBV19 and TRBJ1-1; D perhaps matches TRBD1 (6 bases). Germline V lookup: CDR1 LNHDA, CDR2 SQIVND (reference sequence). This CDR3 contains 14 residues. Trimming removed 5 bases at V and 1 base at J, with 11 bases between. The chain's CDR3 is CASSVSRGNTEAFF. The CDR3 DNA is TGTGCCAGTAGTGTTTCCAGGGGGAACACTGAAGCTTTCTTT.